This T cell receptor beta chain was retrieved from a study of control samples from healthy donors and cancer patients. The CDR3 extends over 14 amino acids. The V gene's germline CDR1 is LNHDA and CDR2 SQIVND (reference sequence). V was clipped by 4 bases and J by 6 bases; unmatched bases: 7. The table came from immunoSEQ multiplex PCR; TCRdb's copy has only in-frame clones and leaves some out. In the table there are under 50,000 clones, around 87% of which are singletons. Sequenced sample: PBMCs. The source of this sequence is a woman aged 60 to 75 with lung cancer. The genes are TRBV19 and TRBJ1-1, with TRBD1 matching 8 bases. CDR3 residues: CASSRSTGGAEAFF. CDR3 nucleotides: TGTGCCAGTAGTAGATCTACAGGGGGGGCTGAAGCTTTCTTT.